These 20 T cell receptor beta chains came from one sample sequenced in a study of vaccination and CD4 T cells after COVID-19. These receptors have no known antigen. Treatment: approximately 10-day PBMC culture with coronavirus spike peptide pools or control peptides (ViraFEST assay). Oncomine TCR Beta short-read sequencing was applied to DNA from cultured CD4+ T cells. TCRdb redid the calling of the PCR reads with MiXCR, one entry per CDR3 protein. In the table there are around 13,000 distinct CDR3 sequences, more than 75% of which are singletons. The sequenced sample was CD4+ T cells from blood, cultured in vitro. These receptors were collected from a human donor who had recovered from COVID-19.

This clonotype was detected a few times. The chain couples TRBV19 to TRBJ1-5, with unresolved D. Germline-derived CDR1 and CDR2 are LNHDA and SQIVND (reference sequence). CDR3 length: 15 residues. V was cut by 7 bases and J by 0 bases, with 13 bases left in between. DNA of the CDR3: TGTGCCAGTACCCCTCAAGTTCATAGCAATCAGCCCCAGCATTTT. It yields the protein CASTPQVHSNQPQHF.

This chain links TRBV6-1 with TRBJ1-5; TRBD1 aligns across 9 bases. With V trimmed by 6 bases and J by 10 bases, 10 bases remained unmatched. This CDR3 contains 14 residues. From germline, CDR1 is MNHNS and CDR2 SASEGT. CDR3 loop: CASSRRQGGGPQHF. In DNA form, the CDR3 reads TGTGCCAGCAGCCGTAGACAGGGGGGAGGTCCCCAGCATTTT.

This chain links TRBV6-1 with TRBJ1-2; tentatively, D is TRBD1 (6 bases). This CDR3 has 14 amino acids. V lost 5 bases, J lost 3 bases, and 13 bases lay in between. Germline-derived CDR1 and CDR2 are MNHNS and SASEGT. Here the CDR3 DNA reads TGTGCCAGCAGTCCCCCCGGACAGTACTATGGCTACACCTTC. Protein sequence: CASSPPGQYYGYTF.

The chain uses TRBV20-1 and TRBJ2-3; TRBD2 agrees at 16 bases. This CDR3 is 18 amino acids long. V was clipped by 1 base and J by 5 bases; unmatched bases: 9. From germline, CDR1 is DFQATT and CDR2 SNEGSKA (reference sequence). DNA for the CDR3: TGCAGTGCTAGAGGCGTGGGACTAGCGGGAGGGCGGGGAGATACGCAGTATTTT. Encoded protein: CSARGVGLAGGRGDTQYF.

V and J are TRBV2 and TRBJ2-2; the D gene is possibly TRBD1 (6 bases). Germline assignment: CDR1 SNHLY and CDR2 FYNNEI. V was clipped by 4 bases and J by 5 bases, with 14 bases between them. This CDR3 is 15 amino acids long. CDR3 sequence: CASSAGPQGTGELFF. DNA of the CDR3: TGTGCCAGCAGTGCGGGCCCCCAGGGGACCGGGGAGCTGTTTTTT. The full variable domain, with the rest looked up from reference TRBV2 and TRBJ2-2, is EPEVTQTPSHQVTQMGQEVILRCVPISNHLYFYWYRQILGQKVEFLVSFYNNEISEKSEIFDDQFSVERPDGSNFTLKIRSTKLEDSAMYFCASSAGPQGTGELFFGEGSRLTVL.

The rearrangement uses TRBV7-2 and TRBJ1-1, with D uncertain. The CDR3 is made up of 14 amino acids. V was cut by 2 bases and J by 1 base, with 8 bases left in between. Per germline, CDR1 SGHTA and CDR2 FQGNSA. The CDR3 bases are TGTGCCAGCAGCTTATGGGGTAGGAACACTGAAGCTTTCTTT. It translates to CASSLWGRNTEAFF. Variable domain in full (rest from reference TRBV7-2 and TRBJ1-1): GAGVSQSPSNKVTEKGKDVELRCDPISGHTALYWYRQSLGQGLEFLIYFQGNSAPDKSGLPSDRFSAERTGGSVSTLTIQRTQQEDSAVYLCASSLWGRNTEAFFGQGTRLTVV.

V usage is TRBV2 and J usage is TRBJ1-5, with a weak D call TRBD1 (5 bases). Per germline, CDR1 SNHLY and CDR2 FYNNEI. V gave up 5 bases and J gave up 7 bases, with 15 bases separating them. CDR3 length: 14 amino acids. The CDR3 spells CASSWRGEEQPQHF. The CDR3 DNA reads as TGTGCCAGCAGTTGGCGGGGCGAGGAGCAGCCCCAGCATTTT.

The chain is built from TRBV7-3 and TRBJ2-7; D perhaps matches TRBD1 (6 bases). Trimming left V 6 bases short and J 0 bases short, with 12 bases between. From germline, CDR1 is SGHTA and CDR2 FQGTGA. The CDR3 spans 14 residues. CDR3 DNA sequence: TGTGCCAGCAGTCTCGGGACAAACTCCTACGAGCAGTACTTC. The encoded protein is CASSLGTNSYEQYF.

The chain joins TRBV15 to TRBJ2-7; TRBD1 is a possible D gene (6 bases). Germline CDR1 and CDR2: LNHNV and YYDKDF (reference sequence). Trimming pared 0 bases from V and 5 bases from J, leaving 14 bases between. The CDR3 consists of 15 residues. CDR3 amino acids: CATSRDLNRVHEQYF. The CDR3 DNA is TGTGCCACCAGCAGAGATCTTAACAGGGTTCACGAGCAGTACTTC.

The chain joins TRBV28 to TRBJ2-5, with 8 bases fitting TRBD1. The ends lost 10 bases at V and 3 bases at J; junction bases unmatched: 7. The CDR3 has 13 residues. Germline V gene sequence: CDR1 MDHEN, CDR2 SYDVKM. The CDR3 bases are TGTGCCATTACGGACAGGGTAAAAGAGACCCAGTACTTC. It codes for CAITDRVKETQYF.

The chain links TRBV20-1 to TRBJ2-1; D ambiguous. The V gene lost 4 bases and the J gene lost 5 bases, with 9 bases spanning the gap. The CDR3 sequence is 12 residues long. CDR1 is DFQATT and CDR2 is SNEGSKA in the germline V gene (reference sequence). The CDR3, as DNA: TGCAGTGCTAATGGGCCAAACAATGAGCAGTTCTTC. Protein product: CSANGPNNEQFF.

For the CDR3, the DNA is TGTGCCAGCTCTCTACAGGGGGCTCTGGACACTGAAGCTTTCTTT. Residues: CASSLQGALDTEAFF. J is TRBJ1-1 and V is TRBV18; 9 nucleotides line up with TRBD1. Germline CDR1 KGHSH, CDR2 LQKENI. With V trimmed by 6 bases and J by 3 bases, 8 bases remained unmatched. The CDR3 covers 15 residues.

The genes are TRBV4-3 and TRBJ1-3; D remains unclear. Germline-derived CDR1 and CDR2 are LGHNA and YSLEER. V was pared by 0 bases and J by 4 bases, with 4 bases between. This CDR3 has 13 residues. In DNA form, the CDR3 reads TGCGCCAGCAGCCAAGAGGGGGGAAACACCATATATTTT. Amino acids: CASSQEGGNTIYF.

The chain has TRBV7-9 and TRBJ2-5; 8 nucleotides match TRBD2. In germline, CDR1 is SEHNR, CDR2 FQNEAQ (reference sequence). The CDR3 has 14 amino acids. The ends lost 7 bases at V and 1 base at J; junction bases unmatched: 5. Written as DNA, the CDR3 is TGTGCCAGCAACCGACGGGGGGGCCAAGAGACCCAGTACTTC. Translated: CASNRRGGQETQYF.

The chain links TRBV20-1 to TRBJ1-2; D may be TRBD1 (5 bases). This CDR3 is built from 12 residues. Trimming shortened V by 3 bases and J by 1 base, and 6 bases separated the two germline ends. Germline-derived CDR1 and CDR2 are DFQATT and SNEGSKA (reference sequence). In DNA, the CDR3 is TGCAGTGCTAGGAGGGGTAACTATGGCTACACCTTC. This codes for CSARRGNYGYTF.

V gene TRBV6-5 combines with J gene TRBJ1-2, with a tentative D call TRBD1 (6 bases). Trimming pared 0 bases from V and 8 bases from J, leaving 10 bases between. The CDR3 loop spans 13 amino acids. Germline CDR1 MNHEY, CDR2 SVGAGI. CDR3 protein: CASSYSGGWGYTF. Here the CDR3 DNA reads TGTGCCAGCAGTTACTCAGGGGGGTGGGGCTACACCTTC.

The rearrangement joins TRBV6-1 to TRBJ1-2; TRBD1 matches 9 bases. CDR1 and CDR2 (germline): MNHNS, SASEGT. V was clipped by 6 bases and J by 8 bases; unmatched bases: 13. The CDR3 length is 15 residues. CDR3 sequence reads: CASSGQPGQGSGYTF. CDR3 sequence (DNA): TGTGCCAGCAGCGGACAACCGGGACAGGGATCCGGCTACACCTTC.

The chain links TRBV27 to TRBJ1-5; D might be TRBD1 (5 bases). From germline, CDR1 is MNHEY and CDR2 SMNVEV (reference sequence). The CDR3 length is 15 residues. With 6 bases removed from V and 0 bases from J, the gap between germline ends came to 12 bases. The CDR3 protein is CASSREGYSNQPQHF. DNA for the CDR3: TGTGCCAGCAGCCGTGAGGGGTATAGCAATCAGCCCCAGCATTTT.

The chain links TRBV20-1 to TRBJ1-1; possibly TRBD1 for D (6 bases). CDR1 and CDR2 (germline): DFQATT, SNEGSKA (reference sequence). This CDR3 comprises 12 residues. In DNA form, the CDR3 reads TGCGGGGGGGTTGGGGGCAACACTGAAGCTTTCTTT. Translation: CGGVGGNTEAFF.

The V call is TRBV24-1, the J call TRBJ2-7; 9 bases are shared with TRBD1. Germline trimming cut 7 bases from V and 4 bases from J; bases unmatched to any gene: 7. CDR1 and CDR2 (germline): KGHDR, SFDVKD. CDR3 size: 14 residues. This chain's CDR3 is CATSPGQGNYEQYF. The CDR3 DNA sequence: TGTGCCACCAGCCCGGGACAGGGTAATTACGAGCAGTACTTC.